This T cell receptor beta chain was identified in a study of T cell responses to AZD1222 COVID-19 vaccine. Study-level findings and limits: Clonal diversity was possibly underestimated, and the donors were mostly white British, with more females.

Generated by immunoSEQ multiplex PCR, the TCRdb table keeps only in-frame clones and is missing some. The sample has 200,000 to 300,000 clones; 85% to 95% are singletons. A few counts support this clone. The target antigen is unknown. CDR3 length equals 18 residues. V lost 6 bases and J lost 0, with 18 bases in between. Germline assignment: CDR1 SGHVS and CDR2 FNYEAQ. The rearrangement links TRBV7-6 to TRBJ1-6, with no clear D. Source: peripheral blood, taken on day 0 of AZD1222 vaccination. The receptor was isolated from an adult in good health. The DNA of the CDR3 is TGTGCCAGCAGTTCCACCCCGCCGGGGAGCTCCTATAATTCACCCCTCCACTTT. It is translated as CASSSTPPGSSYNSPLHF.